A single sample gave rise to the 17 T cell receptor beta chains below, sequenced in a study of beta chain features in type 1 diabetes. Study-wide results and caveats: People with Type 1 diabetes carried modestly yet significantly shorter TCRB CDR3s in all four CD4+ subsets.

The study reverse transcribed the entire isolated RNA, so it sequenced expressed TCRB transcripts. Here immunoSEQ multiplex PCR was the method, and the copy in TCRdb shows in-frame clones only, minus some. The repertoire holds roughly 340,000 clones, with 13% as singletons. Their antigens are not known. Sequencing was carried out using naive CD4+ T cells from blood. The origin of the receptors is a woman younger than 30 with type 1 diabetes.

V is TRBV29-1 and J is TRBJ1-3; D is possibly TRBD2 (5 bases). The J call may be mistaken, given a closer DNA end match to TRBJ2-2. CDR1 and CDR2 (germline): SQVTM, ANQGSEA. This CDR3 has 13 amino acids. The CDR3 DNA is TGCAGCGTTGGGCTAGCTGGCACCGGGGAGCTGTTTTTT. As protein: CSVGLAGTGELFF.

V gene TRBV4-1 combines with J gene TRBJ1-2; 10 bases line up with TRBD1. J was trimmed by 7 bases and V by 1 base; bases with no gene match: 18. CDR1 is MGHRA, CDR2 YSYEKL, per germline. This CDR3 spans 19 amino acids. The CDR3, as DNA: TGCGCCAGCAGCCAAGGAAGAGCCTACCGGGACAGGGGATCAGGTGGCTACACCTTC. Encoded protein: CASSQGRAYRDRGSGGYTF.

This clone was seen more than once but under ten times. The CDR3 DNA reads as TGTGCCAGCAGCTCCTCAGGGCGCCCCGGGGAGCTGTTTTTT. The encoded protein is CASSSSGRPGELFF. The chain combines TRBV11-2 with TRBJ2-2, with a tentative D call TRBD1 (5 bases). CDR1 is SGHAT and CDR2 is FQNNGV in the germline V gene. Trimming took 4 bases from V and 6 from J, leaving 12 bases between them. The CDR3 contains 14 residues.

This clone has a handful of counts. V gene TRBV6-1 combines with J gene TRBJ1-1, with D unclear. The CDR3 has 11 amino acids. V was shortened by 7 bases and J by 0 bases, with 3 bases between the two germline ends. Germline V gene sequence: CDR1 MNHNS, CDR2 SASEGT. The CDR3 region is CASTLNTEAFF. The CDR3, as DNA: TGTGCCAGCACCTTGAACACTGAAGCTTTCTTT.

This clone was seen more than once but under ten times. This chain uses TRBV5-1 with TRBJ2-5; TRBD1 is a possible D gene (6 bases). V was pared by 3 bases and J by 10 bases, with 13 bases between. The CDR3 length is 12 residues. The germline gives CDR1 SGHRS, CDR2 YFSETQ. This CDR3 reads CASSSELGGQYF. CDR3 in DNA: TGCGCCAGCAGCTCCGAGCTAGGGGGCCAGTACTTC.

There are a few counts of this clone. This chain connects TRBV5-1 to TRBJ2-4; 10 bases line up with TRBD2. The ends lost 2 bases at V and 7 bases at J; junction bases unmatched: 6. CDR1 is SGHRS and CDR2 is YFSETQ in the germline V gene. The CDR3 totals 15 residues. Written as DNA, the CDR3 is TGCGCCAGCAGCTTCTCCGGGACTAGCGCGAACATTCAGTACTTC. The encoded protein is CASSFSGTSANIQYF.

On this clone itself: One end of the junction does not line up with germline, which may come from a read error. This chain joins TRBV15 and TRBJ2-3, with D uncertain. The CDR3 covers 9 residues. Germline lookup yields CDR1 LNHNV and CDR2 YYDKDF (reference sequence). The CDR3, as DNA: TGTGCCACCAGCAGTTCGGTTCGTTTT. This gives the protein CATSSSVRF.

This clone has only a few counts. The rearrangement links TRBV6-1 to TRBJ1-2; D is ambiguous. Germline CDR1 MNHNS, CDR2 SASEGT. The CDR3 loop spans 11 amino acids. Between the trimmed V and J ends, which lost 2 bases and 4 bases, there was a span of 2 bases. CDR3: CASSERYGYTF. CDR3 bases: TGTGCCAGCAGTGAACGCTATGGCTACACCTTC.

This chain uses TRBV30 with TRBJ1-4, with D tentatively TRBD1 (5 bases). In germline, CDR1 is GTSNPN, CDR2 SVGIG (reference sequence). V was trimmed by 3 bases and J by 7 bases, leaving 9 bases between them. The CDR3 sequence is 12 residues long. CDR3 sequence reads: CAWRQDIEKLFF. The CDR3 nucleotides are TGTGCCTGGAGACAGGACATTGAAAAACTGTTTTTT.

About this clone: This sample includes further DNA sequences coding for the same CDR3. The chain couples TRBV30 to TRBJ1-1, with D hard to call. V was cut by 2 bases and J by 0 bases, with 7 bases left in between. Per the germline V gene, CDR1 is GTSNPN and CDR2 is SVGIG (reference sequence). This CDR3 comprises 13 residues. The CDR3 DNA sequence: TGTGCCTGGAGTACCGGGATGAACACTGAAGCTTTCTTT. Amino acid sequence: CAWSTGMNTEAFF.

V is TRBV5-4 and J is TRBJ2-7; possible D gene TRBD1, 6 bases. V was trimmed by 6 bases and J by 0 bases, leaving 10 bases between them. Germline-derived CDR1 and CDR2 are SGHNT and YYREEE (reference sequence). The CDR3 runs 13 residues. In nucleotides, the CDR3 is TGTGCCAGCAACAAGGACAGCTCCTACGAGCAGTACTTC. Protein sequence: CASNKDSSYEQYF.

The rearrangement uses TRBV19 and TRBJ2-3, with D possibly matching TRBD2 (6 bases). The CDR3 is 15 residues long. The germline CDR1 and CDR2 sequences are LNHDA and SQIVND (reference sequence). Trimming left V 5 bases short and J 6 bases short, with 18 bases between. Here the CDR3 reads CASSVGPLRGDTQYF. The CDR3 region has the DNA TGTGCCAGTAGTGTCGGCCCTCTACGGGGGGATACGCAGTATTTT.

The CDR3 DNA follows: TGCGCCAGCAGCTCGACAGGGAGGGAAAAACTGTTTTTT. Protein product: CASSSTGREKLFF. The chain has TRBV5-1 and TRBJ1-4, with 7 positions matching TRBD1. This CDR3 region has 13 residues. CDR1 is SGHRS and CDR2 is YFSETQ in the germline V gene. Losses at the gene ends were 3 bases for V and 8 bases for J; bases not matched to a gene: 4.

The rearrangement links TRBV27 to TRBJ2-5, with TRBD2 as a possible D gene (6 bases). Germline-derived CDR1 and CDR2 are MNHEY and SMNVEV (reference sequence). The length of the CDR3 is 14 residues. Trimming left V 5 bases short and J 0 bases short, with 10 bases between. CDR3 DNA sequence: TGTGCCAGCAGTCCACGGGGGAACCAAGAGACCCAGTACTTC. Translation: CASSPRGNQETQYF.

V usage is TRBV11-2 and J usage is TRBJ2-1; tentatively, D is TRBD2 (5 bases). The CDR3 is made up of 12 amino acids. Per the germline V gene, CDR1 is SGHAT and CDR2 is FQNNGV. Trimming removed 1 base at V and 10 bases at J, with 8 bases between. CDR3 coding DNA: TGTGCCAGCAGCTTAGGAGGCGGGGAGCAGTTCTTC. Translated: CASSLGGGEQFF. Full variable domain (missing parts from reference TRBV11-2 and TRBJ2-1): EAGVAQSPRYKIIEKRQSVAFWCNPISGHATLYWYQQILGQGPKLLIQFQNNGVVDDSQLPKDRFSAERLKGVDSTLKIQPAKLEDSAVYLCASSLGGGEQFFGPGTRLTVL.

This chain links TRBV5-8 with TRBJ2-5, with 8 bases identical to TRBD1. The CDR3 length is 14 residues. Losses at the gene ends were 4 bases for V and 5 bases for J; bases not matched to a gene: 7. CDR1 and CDR2 from the germline V gene are SGHTS and YDEGEE. The CDR3: CASSKTGARETQYF. The CDR3 nucleotides read TGTGCCAGCAGCAAGACAGGGGCGAGGGAGACCCAGTACTTC.

The J gene is TRBJ2-1, the V gene TRBV7-2; 11 bases fit TRBD2. Per the germline V gene, CDR1 is SGHTA and CDR2 is FQGNSA. The CDR3 runs 18 residues. The V segment lost 2 bases and the J segment 5 bases; nucleotides outside the gene matches: 11. CDR3 sequence reads: CASSLRGAGTSGNNEQFF. CDR3 DNA: TGTGCCAGCAGCTTAAGGGGGGCCGGGACTAGCGGTAACAATGAGCAGTTCTTC.